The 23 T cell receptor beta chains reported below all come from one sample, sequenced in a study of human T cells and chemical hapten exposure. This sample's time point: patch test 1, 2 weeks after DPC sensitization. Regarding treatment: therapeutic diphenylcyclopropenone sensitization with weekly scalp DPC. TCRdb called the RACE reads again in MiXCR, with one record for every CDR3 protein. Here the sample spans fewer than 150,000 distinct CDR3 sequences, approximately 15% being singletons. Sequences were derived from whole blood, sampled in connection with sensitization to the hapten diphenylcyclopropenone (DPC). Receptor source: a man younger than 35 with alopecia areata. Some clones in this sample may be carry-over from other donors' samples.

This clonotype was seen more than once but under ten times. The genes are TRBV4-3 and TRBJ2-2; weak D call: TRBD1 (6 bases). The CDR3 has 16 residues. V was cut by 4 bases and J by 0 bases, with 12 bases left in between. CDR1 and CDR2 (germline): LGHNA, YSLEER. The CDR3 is CASSPGAAANTGELFF. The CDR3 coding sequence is TGCGCCAGCAGCCCAGGGGCGGCGGCGAACACCGGGGAGCTGTTTTTT.

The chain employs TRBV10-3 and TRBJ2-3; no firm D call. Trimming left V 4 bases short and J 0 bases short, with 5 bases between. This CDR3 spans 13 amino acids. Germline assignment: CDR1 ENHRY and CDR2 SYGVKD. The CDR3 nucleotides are TGTGCCATCAGTGGAGTCAGCACAGATACGCAGTATTTT. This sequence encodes CAISGVSTDTQYF.

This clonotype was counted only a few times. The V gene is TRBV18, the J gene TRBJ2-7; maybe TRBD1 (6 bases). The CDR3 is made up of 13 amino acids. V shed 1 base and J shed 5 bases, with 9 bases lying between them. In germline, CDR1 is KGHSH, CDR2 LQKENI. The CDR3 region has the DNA TGTGCCAGCTCACCACGACAGGACCACGAGCAGTACGTC. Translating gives CASSPRQDHEQYV.

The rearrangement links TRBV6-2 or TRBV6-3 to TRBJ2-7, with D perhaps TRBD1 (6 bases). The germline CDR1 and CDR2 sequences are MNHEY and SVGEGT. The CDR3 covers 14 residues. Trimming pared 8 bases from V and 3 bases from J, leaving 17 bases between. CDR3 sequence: CASVKRTVGYEQYF. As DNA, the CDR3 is TGTGCCAGCGTTAAAAGGACAGTTGGCTACGAGCAGTACTTC.

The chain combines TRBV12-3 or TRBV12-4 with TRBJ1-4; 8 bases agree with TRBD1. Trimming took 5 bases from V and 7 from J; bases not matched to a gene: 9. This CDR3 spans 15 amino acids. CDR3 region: CASSVSGTGIEKLFF. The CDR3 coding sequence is TGTGCCAGCAGTGTCTCCGGGACAGGAATTGAAAAACTGTTTTTT.

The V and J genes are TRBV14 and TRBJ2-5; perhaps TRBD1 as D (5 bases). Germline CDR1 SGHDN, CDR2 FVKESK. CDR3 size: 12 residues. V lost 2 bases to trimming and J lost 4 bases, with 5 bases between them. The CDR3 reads CASSQQGETQYF. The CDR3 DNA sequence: TGTGCCAGCAGCCAACAGGGAGAGACCCAGTACTTC.

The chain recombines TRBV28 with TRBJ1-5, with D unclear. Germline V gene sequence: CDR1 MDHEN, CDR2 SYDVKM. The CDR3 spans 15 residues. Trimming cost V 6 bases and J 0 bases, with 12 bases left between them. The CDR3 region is CASSHGGYSNQPQHF. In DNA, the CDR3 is TGTGCCAGCAGCCACGGAGGCTATAGCAATCAGCCCCAGCATTTT. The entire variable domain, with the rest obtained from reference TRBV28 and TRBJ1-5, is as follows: DVKVTQSSRYLVKRTGEKVFLECVQDMDHENMFWYRQDPGLGLRLIYFSYDVKMKEKGDIPEGYSVSREKKERFSLILESASTNQTSMYLCASSHGGYSNQPQHFGDGTRLSIL.

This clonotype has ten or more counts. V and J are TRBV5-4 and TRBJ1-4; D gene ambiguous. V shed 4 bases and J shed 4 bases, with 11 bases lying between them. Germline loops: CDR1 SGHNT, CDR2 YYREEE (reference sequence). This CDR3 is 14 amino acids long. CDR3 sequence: CASSPAGSNEKLFF. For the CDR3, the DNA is TGTGCCAGCAGCCCGGCTGGCAGTAATGAAAAACTGTTTTTT.

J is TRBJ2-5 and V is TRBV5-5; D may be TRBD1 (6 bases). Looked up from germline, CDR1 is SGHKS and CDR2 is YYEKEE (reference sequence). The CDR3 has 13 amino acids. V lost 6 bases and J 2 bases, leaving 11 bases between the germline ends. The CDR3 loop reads CASNMDSQETQYF. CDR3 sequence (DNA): TGTGCCAGCAACATGGACAGTCAAGAGACCCAGTACTTC.

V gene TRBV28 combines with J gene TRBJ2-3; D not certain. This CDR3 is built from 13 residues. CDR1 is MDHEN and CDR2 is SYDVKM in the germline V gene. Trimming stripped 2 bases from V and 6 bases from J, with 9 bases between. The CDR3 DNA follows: TGTGCCAGCAGTTTACCCCAGTGGGATACGCAGTATTTT. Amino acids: CASSLPQWDTQYF.

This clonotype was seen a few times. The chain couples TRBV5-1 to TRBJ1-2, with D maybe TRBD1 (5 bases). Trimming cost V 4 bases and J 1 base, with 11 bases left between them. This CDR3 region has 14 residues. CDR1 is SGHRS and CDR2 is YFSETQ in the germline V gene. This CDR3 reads CASSPTVGNYGYTF. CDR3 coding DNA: TGCGCCAGCAGCCCGACAGTGGGTAACTATGGCTACACCTTC.

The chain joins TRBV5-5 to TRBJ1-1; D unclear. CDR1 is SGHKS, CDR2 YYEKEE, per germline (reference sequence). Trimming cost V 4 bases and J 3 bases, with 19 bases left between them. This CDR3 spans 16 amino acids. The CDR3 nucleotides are TGTGCCAGCAGCCCAGGACCTTTGAGGGCGGACACTGAAGCTTTCTTT. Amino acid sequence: CASSPGPLRADTEAFF.

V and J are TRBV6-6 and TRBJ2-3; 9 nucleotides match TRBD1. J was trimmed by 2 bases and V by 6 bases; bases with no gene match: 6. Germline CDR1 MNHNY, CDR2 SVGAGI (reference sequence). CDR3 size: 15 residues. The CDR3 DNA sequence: TGTGCCAGCAGCAAGGGACAGGGAAACACAGATACGCAGTATTTT. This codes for CASSKGQGNTDTQYF.

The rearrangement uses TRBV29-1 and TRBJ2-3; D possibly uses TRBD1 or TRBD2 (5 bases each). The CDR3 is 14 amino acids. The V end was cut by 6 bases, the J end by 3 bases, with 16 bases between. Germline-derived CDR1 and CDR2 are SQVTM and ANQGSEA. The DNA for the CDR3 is TGCAGCGTCTTGCGGATTTGGGGGACAGATACGCAGTATTTT. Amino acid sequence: CSVLRIWGTDTQYF.

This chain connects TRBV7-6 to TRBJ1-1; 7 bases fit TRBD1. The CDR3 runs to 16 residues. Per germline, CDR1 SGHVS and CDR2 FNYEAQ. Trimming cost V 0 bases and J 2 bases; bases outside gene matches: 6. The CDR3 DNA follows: TGTGCCAGCAGCTTAGCAGGGGGCCGTTATAACACTGAAGCTTTCTTT. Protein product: CASSLAGGRYNTEAFF.

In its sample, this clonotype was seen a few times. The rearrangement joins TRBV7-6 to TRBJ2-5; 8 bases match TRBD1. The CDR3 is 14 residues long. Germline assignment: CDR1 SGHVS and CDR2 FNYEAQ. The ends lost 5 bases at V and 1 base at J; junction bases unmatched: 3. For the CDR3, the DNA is TGTGCCAGCAGCCCGGACAGGGCCCAAGAGACCCAGTACTTC. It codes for CASSPDRAQETQYF.

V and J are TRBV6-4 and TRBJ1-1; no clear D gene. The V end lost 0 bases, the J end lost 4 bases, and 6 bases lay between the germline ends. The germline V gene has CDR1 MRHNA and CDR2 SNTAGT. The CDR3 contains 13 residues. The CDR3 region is CASSDSGITEAFF. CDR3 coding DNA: TGTGCCAGCAGTGACTCAGGGATCACTGAAGCTTTCTTT.

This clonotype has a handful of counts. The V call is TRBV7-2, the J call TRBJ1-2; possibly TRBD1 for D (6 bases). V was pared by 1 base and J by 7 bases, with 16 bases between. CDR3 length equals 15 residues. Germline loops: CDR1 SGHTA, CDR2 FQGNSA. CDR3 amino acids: CASSLVGTPRSGYTF. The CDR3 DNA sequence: TGTGCCAGCAGCTTAGTGGGGACACCTCGAAGTGGCTACACCTTC.

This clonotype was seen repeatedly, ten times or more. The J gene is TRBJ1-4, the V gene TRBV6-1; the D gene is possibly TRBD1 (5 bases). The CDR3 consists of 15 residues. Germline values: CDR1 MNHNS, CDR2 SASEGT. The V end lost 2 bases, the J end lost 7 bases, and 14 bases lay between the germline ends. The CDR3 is CASSEIRAVAEKLFF. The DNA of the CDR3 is TGTGCCAGCAGTGAAATCAGGGCAGTAGCTGAAAAACTGTTTTTT.

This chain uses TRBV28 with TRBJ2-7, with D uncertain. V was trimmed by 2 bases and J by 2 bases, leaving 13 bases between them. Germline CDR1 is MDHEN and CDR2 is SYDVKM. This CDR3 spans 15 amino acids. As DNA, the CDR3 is TGTGCCAGCAGTTTAAAGCTCGGCAAGACCTACGAGCAGTACTTC. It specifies CASSLKLGKTYEQYF.

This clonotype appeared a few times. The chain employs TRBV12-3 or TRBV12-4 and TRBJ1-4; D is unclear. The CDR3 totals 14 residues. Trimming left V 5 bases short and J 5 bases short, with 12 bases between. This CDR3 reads CASSLRQKNEKLFF. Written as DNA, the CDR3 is TGTGCCAGCAGTCTCCGGCAGAAAAATGAAAAACTGTTTTTT.

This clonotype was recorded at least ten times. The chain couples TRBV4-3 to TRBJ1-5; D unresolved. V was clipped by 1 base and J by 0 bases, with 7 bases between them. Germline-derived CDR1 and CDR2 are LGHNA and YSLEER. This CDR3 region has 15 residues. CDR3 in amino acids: CASSQGWDSNQPQHF. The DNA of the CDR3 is TGCGCCAGCAGCCAAGGCTGGGATAGCAATCAGCCCCAGCATTTT.

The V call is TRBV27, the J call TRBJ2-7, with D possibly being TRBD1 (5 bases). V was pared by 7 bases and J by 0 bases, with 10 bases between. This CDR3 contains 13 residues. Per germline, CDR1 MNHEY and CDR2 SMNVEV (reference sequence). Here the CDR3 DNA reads TGTGCCAGCACCGACAGTTACTCCTACGAGCAGTACTTC. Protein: CASTDSYSYEQYF.